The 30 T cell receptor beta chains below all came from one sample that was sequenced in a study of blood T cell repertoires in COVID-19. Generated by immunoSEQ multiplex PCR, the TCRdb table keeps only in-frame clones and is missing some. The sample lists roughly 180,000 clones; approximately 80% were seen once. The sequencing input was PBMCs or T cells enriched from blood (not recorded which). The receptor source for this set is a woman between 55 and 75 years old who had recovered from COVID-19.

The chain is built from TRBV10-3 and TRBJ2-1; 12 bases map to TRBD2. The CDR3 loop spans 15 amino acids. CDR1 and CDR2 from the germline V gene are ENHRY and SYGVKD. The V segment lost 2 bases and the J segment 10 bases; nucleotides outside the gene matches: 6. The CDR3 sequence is CAISETSGGITEQFF. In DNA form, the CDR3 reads TGTGCCATCAGTGAGACTAGCGGGGGGATAACCGAGCAGTTCTTC.

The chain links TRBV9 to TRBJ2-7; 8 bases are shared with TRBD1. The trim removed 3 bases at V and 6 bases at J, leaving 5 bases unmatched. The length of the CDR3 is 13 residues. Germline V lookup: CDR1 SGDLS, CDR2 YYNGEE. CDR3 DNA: TGTGCCAGCAGCGGACAGGGGTGGGGCGAGCAGTACTTC. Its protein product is CASSGQGWGEQYF.

CDR3 in DNA: TGTGCCAGCAGCTTAAGTCCGGGAAGCAATCAGCCCCAGCATTTT. This translates into CASSLSPGSNQPQHF. The V gene is TRBV7-3, the J gene TRBJ1-5; D unresolved. CDR3 length equals 15 residues. Germline V lookup: CDR1 SGHTA, CDR2 FQGTGA. V lost 1 base, J lost 1 base, and 8 bases lay in between.

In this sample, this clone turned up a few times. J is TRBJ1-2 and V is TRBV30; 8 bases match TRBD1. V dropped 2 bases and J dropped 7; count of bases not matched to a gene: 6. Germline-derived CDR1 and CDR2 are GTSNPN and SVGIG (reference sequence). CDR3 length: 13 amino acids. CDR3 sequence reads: CAWSSQGAGGYTF. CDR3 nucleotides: TGTGCCTGGAGTTCCCAGGGGGCCGGTGGCTACACCTTC. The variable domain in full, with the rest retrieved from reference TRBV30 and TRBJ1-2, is SQTIHQWPATLVQPVGSPLSLECTVEGTSNPNLYWYRQAAGRGLQLLFYSVGIGQISSEVPQNLSASRPQDRQFILSSKKLLLSDSGFYLCAWSSQGAGGYTFGSGTRLTVV.

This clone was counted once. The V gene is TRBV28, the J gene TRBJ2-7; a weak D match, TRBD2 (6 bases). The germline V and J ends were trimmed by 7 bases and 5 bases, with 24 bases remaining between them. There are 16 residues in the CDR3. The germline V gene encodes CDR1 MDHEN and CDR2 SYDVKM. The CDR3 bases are TGTGCCAGCACCTTCTATGGAGGGAGGATGGGCCACGAGCAGTACTTC. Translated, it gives CASTFYGGRMGHEQYF. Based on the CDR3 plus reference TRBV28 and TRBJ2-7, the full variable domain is DVKVTQSSRYLVKRTGEKVFLECVQDMDHENMFWYRQDPGLGLRLIYFSYDVKMKEKGDIPEGYSVSREKKERFSLILESASTNQTSMYLCASTFYGGRMGHEQYFGPGTRLTVT.

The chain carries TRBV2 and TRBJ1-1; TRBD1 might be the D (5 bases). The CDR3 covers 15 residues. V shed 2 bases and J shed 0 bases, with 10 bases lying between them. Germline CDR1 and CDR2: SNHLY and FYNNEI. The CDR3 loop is CASSEQGLLNTEAFF. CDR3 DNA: TGTGCCAGCAGTGAACAGGGCCTACTGAACACTGAAGCTTTCTTT.

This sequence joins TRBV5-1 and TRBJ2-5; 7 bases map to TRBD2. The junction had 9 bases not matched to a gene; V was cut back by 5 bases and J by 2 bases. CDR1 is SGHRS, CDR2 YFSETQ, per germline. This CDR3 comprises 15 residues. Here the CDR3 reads CASRGGKNRQETQYF. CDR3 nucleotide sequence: TGCGCCAGCAGGGGAGGGAAGAACAGGCAAGAGACCCAGTACTTC.

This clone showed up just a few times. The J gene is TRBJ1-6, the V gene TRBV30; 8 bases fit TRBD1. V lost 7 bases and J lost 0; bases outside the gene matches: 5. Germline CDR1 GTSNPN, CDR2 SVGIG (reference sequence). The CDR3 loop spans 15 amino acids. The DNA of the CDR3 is TGTGCCTATCGGACAGGGAGCTCCTATAATTCACCCCTCCACTTT. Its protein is CAYRTGSSYNSPLHF.

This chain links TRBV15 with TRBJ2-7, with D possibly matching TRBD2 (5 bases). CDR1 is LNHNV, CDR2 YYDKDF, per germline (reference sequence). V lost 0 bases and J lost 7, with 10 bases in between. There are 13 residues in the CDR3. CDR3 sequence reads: CATSRDTPGEQYF. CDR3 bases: TGTGCCACCAGCAGAGATACTCCGGGAGAGCAGTACTTC.

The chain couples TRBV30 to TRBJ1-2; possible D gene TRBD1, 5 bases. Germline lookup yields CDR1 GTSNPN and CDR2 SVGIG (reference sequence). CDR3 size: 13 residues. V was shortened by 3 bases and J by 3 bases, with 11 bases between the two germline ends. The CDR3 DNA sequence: TGTGCCTGGAGGGAGGGGATTTACTATGGCTACACCTTC. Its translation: CAWREGIYYGYTF.

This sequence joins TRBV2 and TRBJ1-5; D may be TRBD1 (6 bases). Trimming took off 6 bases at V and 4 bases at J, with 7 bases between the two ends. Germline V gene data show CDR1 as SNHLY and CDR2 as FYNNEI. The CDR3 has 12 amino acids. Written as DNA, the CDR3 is TGTGCCAGCAGCGGACAGAATCAGCCCCAGCATTTT. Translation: CASSGQNQPQHF.

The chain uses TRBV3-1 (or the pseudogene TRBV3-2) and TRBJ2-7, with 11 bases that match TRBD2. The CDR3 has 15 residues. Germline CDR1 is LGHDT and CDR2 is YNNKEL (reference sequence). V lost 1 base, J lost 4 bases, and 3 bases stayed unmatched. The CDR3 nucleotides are TGTGCCAGCAGCCAAGGGGTAGCGGGAGGGTACGAGCAGTACTTC. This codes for CASSQGVAGGYEQYF.

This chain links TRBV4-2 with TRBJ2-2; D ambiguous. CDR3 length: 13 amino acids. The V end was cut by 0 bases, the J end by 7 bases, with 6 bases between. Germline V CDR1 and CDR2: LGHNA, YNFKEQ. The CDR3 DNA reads TGTGCCAGCAGCCAAGATACTGGCGGGGAGCTGTTTTTT. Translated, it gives CASSQDTGGELFF.

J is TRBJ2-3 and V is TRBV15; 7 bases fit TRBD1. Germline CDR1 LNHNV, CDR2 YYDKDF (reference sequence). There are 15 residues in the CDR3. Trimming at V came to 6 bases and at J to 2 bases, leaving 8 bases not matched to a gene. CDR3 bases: TGTGCCACCAGAAGACCAGGGGGACACACAGATACGCAGTATTTT. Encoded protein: CATRRPGGHTDTQYF.

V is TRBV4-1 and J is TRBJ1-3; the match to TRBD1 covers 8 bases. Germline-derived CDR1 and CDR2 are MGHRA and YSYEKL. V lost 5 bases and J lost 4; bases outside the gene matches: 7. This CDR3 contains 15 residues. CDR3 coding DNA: TGCGCCAGCAGCAAACAGGGGGTGGGGGGAAACACCATATATTTT. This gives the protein CASSKQGVGGNTIYF.

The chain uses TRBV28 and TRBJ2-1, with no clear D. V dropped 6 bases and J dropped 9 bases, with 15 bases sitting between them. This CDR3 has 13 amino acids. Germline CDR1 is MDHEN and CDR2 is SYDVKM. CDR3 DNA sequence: TGTGCCAGCAGCCCCCAATGGAGAGTTGAGCAGTTCTTC. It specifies CASSPQWRVEQFF.

CDR3 coding DNA: TGTGCCAGCAGTGATTCCGGACTAGCGGGGGGGCGGTACGAGCAGTACTTC. It encodes CASSDSGLAGGRYEQYF. V is TRBV2 and J is TRBJ2-7; 15 bases are a match to TRBD2. CDR3 length: 17 amino acids. CDR1 is SNHLY, CDR2 FYNNEI, per germline. V lost 3 bases and J lost 4; bases outside the gene matches: 7.

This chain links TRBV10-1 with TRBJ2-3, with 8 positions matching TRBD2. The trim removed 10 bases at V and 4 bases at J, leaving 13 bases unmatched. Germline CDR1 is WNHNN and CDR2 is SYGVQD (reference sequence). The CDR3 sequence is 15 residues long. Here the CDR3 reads CATSGGRLQADTQYF. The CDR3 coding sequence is TGCGCCACCAGCGGGGGACGCCTTCAAGCAGATACGCAGTATTTT.

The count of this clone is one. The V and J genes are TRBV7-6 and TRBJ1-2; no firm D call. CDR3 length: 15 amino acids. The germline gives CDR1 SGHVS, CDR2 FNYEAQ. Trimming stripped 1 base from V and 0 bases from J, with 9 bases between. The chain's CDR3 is CASSLEEIANYGYTF. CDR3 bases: TGTGCCAGCAGCTTAGAGGAGATAGCTAACTATGGCTACACCTTC.

Here the CDR3 DNA reads TGTGCCAGCGGCCTCAGGGGCAGGGACCTAAGCGGACACTATGGCTACACCTTC. It encodes CASGLRGRDLSGHYGYTF. The chain carries TRBV27 and TRBJ1-2, with D possibly matching TRBD1 (6 bases). The CDR3 spans 18 residues. Germline CDR1 MNHEY, CDR2 SMNVEV (reference sequence). Trimming took off 8 bases at V and 3 bases at J, with 28 bases between the two ends.

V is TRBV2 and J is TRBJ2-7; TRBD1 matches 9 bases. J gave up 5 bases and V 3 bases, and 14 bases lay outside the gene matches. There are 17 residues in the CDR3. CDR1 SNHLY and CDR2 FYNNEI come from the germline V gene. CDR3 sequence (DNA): TGTGCCAGCAGTGACCCCTTCCCGGGACAGGGTATAAACGAGCAGTACTTC. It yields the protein CASSDPFPGQGINEQYF.

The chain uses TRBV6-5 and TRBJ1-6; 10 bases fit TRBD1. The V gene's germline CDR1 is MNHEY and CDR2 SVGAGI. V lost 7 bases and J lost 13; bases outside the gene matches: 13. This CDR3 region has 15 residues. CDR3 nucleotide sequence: TGTGCCAGCACCAGAATCCTGACAGGGGGCGCGCCCCTCCACTTT. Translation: CASTRILTGGAPLHF.

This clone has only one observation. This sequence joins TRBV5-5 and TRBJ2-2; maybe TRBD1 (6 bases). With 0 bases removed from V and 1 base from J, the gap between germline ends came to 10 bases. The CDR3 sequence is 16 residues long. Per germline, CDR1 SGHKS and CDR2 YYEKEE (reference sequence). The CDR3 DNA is TGTGCCAGCAGCTTGGCGGTACAGGGGAACACCGGGGAGCTGTTTTTT. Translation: CASSLAVQGNTGELFF.

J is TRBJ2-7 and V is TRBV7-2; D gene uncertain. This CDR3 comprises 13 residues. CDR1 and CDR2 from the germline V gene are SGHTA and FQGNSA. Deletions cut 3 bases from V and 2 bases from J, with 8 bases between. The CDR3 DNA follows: TGTGCCAGCAGCTTGAGCCTAACCTACGAGCAGTACTTC. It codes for CASSLSLTYEQYF.

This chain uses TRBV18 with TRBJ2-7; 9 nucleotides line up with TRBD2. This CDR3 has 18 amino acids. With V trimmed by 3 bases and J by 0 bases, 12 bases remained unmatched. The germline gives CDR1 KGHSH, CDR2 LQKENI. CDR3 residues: CASSPTGLAGFSSYEQYF. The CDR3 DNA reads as TGTGCCAGCTCACCGACCGGGCTAGCGGGGTTCAGCTCCTACGAGCAGTACTTC.

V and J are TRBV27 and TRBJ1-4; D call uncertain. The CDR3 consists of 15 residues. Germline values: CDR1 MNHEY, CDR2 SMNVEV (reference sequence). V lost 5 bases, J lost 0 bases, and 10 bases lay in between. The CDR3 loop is CASSPVQATNEKLFF. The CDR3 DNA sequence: TGTGCCAGCAGTCCCGTACAAGCAACTAATGAAAAACTGTTTTTT.

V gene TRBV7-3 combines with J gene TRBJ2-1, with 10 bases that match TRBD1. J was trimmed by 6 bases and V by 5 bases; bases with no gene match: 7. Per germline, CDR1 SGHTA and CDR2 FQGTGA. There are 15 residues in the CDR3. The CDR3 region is CASSLDRGGSNEQFF. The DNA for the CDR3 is TGTGCCAGCAGCCTGGACAGGGGGGGTTCCAATGAGCAGTTCTTC.

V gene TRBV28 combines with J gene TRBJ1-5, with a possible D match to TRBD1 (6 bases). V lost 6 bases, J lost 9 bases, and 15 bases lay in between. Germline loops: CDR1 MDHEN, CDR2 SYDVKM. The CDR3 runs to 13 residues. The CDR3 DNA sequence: TGTGCCAGCAGCGACAGGCGACTCGGGCCCCAGCATTTT. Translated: CASSDRRLGPQHF. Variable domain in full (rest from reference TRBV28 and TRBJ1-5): DVKVTQSSRYLVKRTGEKVFLECVQDMDHENMFWYRQDPGLGLRLIYFSYDVKMKEKGDIPEGYSVSREKKERFSLILESASTNQTSMYLCASSDRRLGPQHFGDGTRLSIL.

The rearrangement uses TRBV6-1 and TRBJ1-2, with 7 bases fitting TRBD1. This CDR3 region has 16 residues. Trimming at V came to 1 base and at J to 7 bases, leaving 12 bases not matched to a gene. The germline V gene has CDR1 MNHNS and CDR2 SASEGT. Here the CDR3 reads CASSEGHGGGSSGYTF. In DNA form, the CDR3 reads TGTGCCAGCAGTGAAGGGCACGGAGGGGGCAGCTCTGGCTACACCTTC.

Here the CDR3 reads CASSQPGGYTF. Here the CDR3 DNA reads TGTGCCAGCAGCCAACCCGGGGGCTACACCTTC. V gene TRBV3-1 (or the pseudogene TRBV3-2) combines with J gene TRBJ1-2, with no clear D. The germline V gene has CDR1 LGHDT and CDR2 YNNKEL (reference sequence). Deletions cut 2 bases from V and 8 bases from J, with 6 bases between. The CDR3 consists of 11 residues.